The rows below give T cell receptor beta chains drawn from one sample of a study of T cell changes during pregnancy in multiple sclerosis. The repertoire was sequenced with immunoSEQ multiplex PCR; TCRdb's copy has only in-frame clones and lacks some. The sample has tens of thousands of clones, 92% seen once; the top ten hold roughly 1.5%. The starting material was peripheral blood, obtained after pregnancy. Receptor source: a female donor with multiple sclerosis, enrolled in a pregnancy study. The CDR3 runs from the conserved cysteine through the conserved F or W. The order of the fields is V gene, clone size, D gene, J gene, CDR3 protein, CDR3 DNA. The D gene is left open where the match is weak. Rows may omit the clone size; those that give it use once, few, many or a size class.

>TRBV28|NA|NA|TRBJ1-3
CASSLHAGSSGNTIYF
TGTGCCAGCAGTCTCCACGCGGGGAGCTCTGGAAACACCATATATTTT
>TRBV5-1|NA|TRBD1|TRBJ2-1
CASSLGTAINEQFF
TGCGCCAGCAGCTTAGGGACAGCTATTAATGAGCAGTTCTTC
>TRBV29-1|few|TRBD1|TRBJ1-1
CSVVYGAGGEAFF
TGCAGCGTTGTTTACGGGGCAGGGGGGGAAGCTTTCTTT
>TRBV13|NA|NA|TRBJ1-2
CASSHATGIYGYTF
TGTGCCAGCAGCCATGCGACAGGAATCTATGGCTACACCTTC
>TRBV29-1|NA|NA|TRBJ1-2
CSVRRDTNYGYTF
TGCAGCGTCCGCCGGGACACAAACTATGGCTACACCTTC
>TRBV19|NA|NA|TRBJ1-1
CASSIMGGAPAFF
TGTGCCAGTAGTATAATGGGGGGGGCGCCAGCTTTCTTT
>TRBV18|NA|TRBD2|TRBJ2-7
CASSPLAGVREQYF
TGTGCCAGCTCACCACTAGCGGGAGTTCGGGAGCAGTACTTC
>TRBV30|NA|TRBD1|TRBJ1-6
CAWRLPQGVKSPLHF
TGTGCCTGGAGGTTACCTCAGGGGGTAAAGTCACCCCTCCACTTT
>TRBV27|NA|TRBD1|TRBJ1-2
CASSQAGTGNYGYTF
TGTGCCAGCAGTCAAGCCGGGACAGGGAACTATGGCTACACCTTC
>TRBV7-9|NA|TRBD2|TRBJ2-3
CASSLLSSGTDTQYF
TGTGCCAGCAGCTTACTATCTAGCGGAACAGATACGCAGTATTTT
>TRBV5-1|NA|NA|TRBJ1-1
CASSFGQRNTEAFF
TGCGCCAGCAGCTTCGGACAGAGGAACACTGAAGCTTTCTTT
>TRBV28|NA|NA|TRBJ2-3
CASSTKEGTDTQYF
TGTGCCAGCAGTACGAAGGAGGGCACAGATACGCAGTATTTT
>TRBV6-1|NA|TRBD2|TRBJ2-7
CASSERLAGSIGKSSYEQYF
TGTGCCAGCAGTGAAAGACTAGCGGGATCCATCGGTAAAAGCTCCTACGAGCAGTACTTC
>TRBV5-6|NA|NA|TRBJ1-2
CASSLGQVSGYTF
TGTGCCAGCAGCTTGGGGCAGGTCTCCGGCTACACCTTC
>TRBV10-3|NA|TRBD1|TRBJ1-1
CAISESTGGEWAFF
TGTGCCATCAGTGAGTCGACAGGGGGCGAATGGGCTTTCTTT
>TRBV29-1|NA|TRBD1|TRBJ2-3
CSVGVQGAEDTQYF
TGCAGCGTTGGGGTCCAGGGGGCTGAAGATACGCAGTATTTT
>TRBV6-5|NA|NA|TRBJ2-1
CASRLRNQGYQFF
TGTGCCAGCAGACTTAGAAATCAGGGATATCAGTTCTTC
>TRBV28|NA|NA|TRBJ2-5
CASSGPNRAGETQYF
TGTGCCAGCAGTGGTCCAAACAGGGCTGGGGAGACCCAGTACTTC
>TRBV5-8|NA|TRBD2|TRBJ2-1
CASSPGPATSGYNEQFF
TGTGCCAGCAGCCCGGGTCCCGCCACTAGCGGCTACAATGAGCAGTTCTTC
>TRBV7-9|NA|TRBD2|TRBJ2-3
CASSLRTSADTQYF
TGTGCCAGCAGCTTAAGGACTAGCGCAGATACGCAGTATTTT
>TRBV27|NA|NA|TRBJ1-1
CASLSGGTEAFF
TGTGCCAGCCTTTCCGGAGGGACTGAAGCTTTCTTT
>TRBV27|NA|NA|TRBJ2-7
CASSTDSSYEQYF
TGTGCCAGCAGTACTGACAGCTCCTACGAGCAGTACTTC
>TRBV7-8|NA|TRBD1|TRBJ2-5
CASSLDRGETQYF
TGTGCCAGCAGCCTTGACAGGGGTGAGACCCAGTACTTC
>TRBV27|NA|TRBD2|TRBJ2-3
CASSPLLAGGEGDTQYF
TGTGCCAGCAGTCCGCTCCTAGCGGGAGGTGAAGGAGATACGCAGTATTTT
>TRBV28|NA|TRBD1|TRBJ1-3
CASGEGTGHGGNTIYF
TGTGCCAGCGGAGAGGGGACAGGTCATGGTGGAAACACCATATATTTT
>TRBV29-1|once|NA|TRBJ2-3
CSVELRGTGWDTQYF
TGCAGCGTTGAACTTCGGGGAACAGGGTGGGATACGCAGTATTTT
>TRBV5-4|NA|NA|TRBJ1-2
CASSRARGNDYGYTF
TGTGCCAGCAGCCGGGCGCGGGGAAACGACTATGGCTACACCTTC
>TRBV5-1|NA|NA|TRBJ1-3
CASSLAGGSGNTIYF
TGCGCCAGCAGCTTGGCCGGAGGCTCTGGAAACACCATATATTTT
>TRBV5-1|NA|TRBD2|TRBJ2-1
CASSRLAGSYNEQFF
TGCGCCAGCAGCCGACTAGCGGGCTCCTACAATGAGCAGTTCTTC
>TRBV5-1|NA|TRBD2|TRBJ2-7
CASSLALAGESYEQYF
TGCGCCAGCAGCTTGGCTCTAGCGGGAGAGTCCTACGAGCAGTACTTC
>TRBV11-2|NA|TRBD2|TRBJ2-7
CASSPPLAGAYEQYF
TGTGCCAGCAGCCCCCCGCTAGCGGGAGCCTACGAGCAGTACTTC
>TRBV10-3|NA|TRBD2|TRBJ2-1
CAISELAGGDGEQFF
TGTGCCATCAGTGAACTAGCGGGAGGGGACGGTGAGCAGTTCTTC
>TRBV11-2|many|NA|TRBJ2-3
CASSSEGDHNTDTQYF
TGTGCCAGCAGCAGCGAGGGGGACCATAACACAGATACGCAGTATTTT
>TRBV30|NA|NA|TRBJ1-2
CAWSSPGFRGYTF
TGTGCCTGGAGCTCCCCCGGGTTCAGAGGCTACACCTTC
>TRBV5-1|NA|TRBD2|TRBJ2-5
CASSPVAGGGETQYF
TGCGCCAGCAGCCCCGTAGCGGGAGGGGGAGAGACCCAGTACTTC
>TRBV7-9|NA|NA|TRBJ1-3
CASSLAGGSGNTIYF
TGTGCCAGCAGCTTGGCCGGGGGCTCTGGAAACACCATATATTTT